This T cell receptor (beta chain) was captured in a study of shared clonotypes between healthy human individuals. Pooled CD45RO+ cells and CCR7-negative CD45RA+ TemRA cells made up CD8 memory. The data were produced by immunoSEQ multiplex PCR, yet TCRdb's version contains in-frame clones alone and is incomplete. This sample has 650,000 to 700,000 clones; about nine tenths occur once, and the top ten carry about 34%. The sequencing input was memory CD8+ T cells from PBMCs. As to subset: CD45RO+ cells pooled with CCR7-negative TemRA cells. This TCR was sampled from a man aged 18-30 years in good health. Some clones in this sample may be carry-over from other donors' samples.

The CDR3 region is CASSPRGLSNEKLFF. The CDR3 DNA reads TGTGCCAGCAGTCCTAGGGGGTTATCTAATGAAAAACTGTTTTTT. The chain couples TRBV27 to TRBJ1-4; tentatively, D is TRBD1 (6 bases). The CDR3 has 15 amino acids. Germline loops: CDR1 MNHEY, CDR2 SMNVEV (reference sequence). The V and J ends lost 5 bases and 3 bases respectively, with 13 bases between them.